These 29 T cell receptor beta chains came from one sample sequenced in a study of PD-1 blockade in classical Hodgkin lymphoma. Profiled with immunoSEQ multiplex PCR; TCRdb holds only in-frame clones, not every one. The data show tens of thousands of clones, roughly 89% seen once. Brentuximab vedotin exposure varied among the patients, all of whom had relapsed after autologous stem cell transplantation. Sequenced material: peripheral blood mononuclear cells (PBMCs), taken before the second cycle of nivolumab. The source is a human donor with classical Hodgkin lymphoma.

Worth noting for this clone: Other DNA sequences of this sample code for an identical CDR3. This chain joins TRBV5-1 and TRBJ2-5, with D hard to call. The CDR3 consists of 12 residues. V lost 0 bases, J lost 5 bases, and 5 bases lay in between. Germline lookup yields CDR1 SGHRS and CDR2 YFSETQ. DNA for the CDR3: TGCGCCAGCAGCTTGGCGGGTGAGACCCAGTACTTC. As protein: CASSLAGETQYF.

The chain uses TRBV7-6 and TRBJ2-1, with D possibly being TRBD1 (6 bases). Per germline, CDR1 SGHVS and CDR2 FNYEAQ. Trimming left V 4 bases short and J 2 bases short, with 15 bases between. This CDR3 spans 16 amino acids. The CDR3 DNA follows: TGTGCCAGCAGCTCGGTCCGGGACACGACCTACAATGAGCAGTTCTTC. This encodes CASSSVRDTTYNEQFF.

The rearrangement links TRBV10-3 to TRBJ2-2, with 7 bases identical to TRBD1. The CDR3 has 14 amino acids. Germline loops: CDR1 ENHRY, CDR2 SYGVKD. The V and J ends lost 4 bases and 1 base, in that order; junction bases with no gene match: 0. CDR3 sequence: CAISGTGNTGELFF. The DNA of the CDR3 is TGTGCCATCAGTGGGACAGGGAACACCGGGGAGCTGTTTTTT.

The CDR3 DNA reads as TGCGCCAGCAGCCAACAACGGGGAATGGAGCTGTTTTTT. Its translation is CASSQQRGMELFF. The genes are TRBV4-1 and TRBJ2-2; D perhaps matches TRBD2 (5 bases). V lost 2 bases to trimming and J lost 10 bases, with 11 bases between them. This CDR3 is 13 amino acids long. Germline assignment: CDR1 MGHRA and CDR2 YSYEKL.

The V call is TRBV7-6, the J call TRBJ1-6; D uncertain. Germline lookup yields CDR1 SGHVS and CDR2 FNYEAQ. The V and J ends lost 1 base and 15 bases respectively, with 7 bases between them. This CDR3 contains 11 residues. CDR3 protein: CASSLGWVLHF. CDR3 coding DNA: TGTGCCAGCAGCTTAGGGTGGGTCCTCCACTTT.

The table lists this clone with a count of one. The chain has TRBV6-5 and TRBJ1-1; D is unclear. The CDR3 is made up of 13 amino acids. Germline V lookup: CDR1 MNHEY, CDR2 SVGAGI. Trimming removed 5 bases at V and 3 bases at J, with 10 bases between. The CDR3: CASSRELDTEAFF. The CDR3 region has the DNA TGTGCCAGCAGTCGCGAACTCGACACTGAAGCTTTCTTT.

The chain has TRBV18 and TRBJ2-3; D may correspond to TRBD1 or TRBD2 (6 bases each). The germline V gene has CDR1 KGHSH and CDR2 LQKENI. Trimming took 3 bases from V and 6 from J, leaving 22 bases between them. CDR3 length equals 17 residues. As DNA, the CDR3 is TGTGCCAGCTCACCGATGGAGGGGGTGAGCCGGAGGGATACGCAGTATTTT. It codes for CASSPMEGVSRRDTQYF.

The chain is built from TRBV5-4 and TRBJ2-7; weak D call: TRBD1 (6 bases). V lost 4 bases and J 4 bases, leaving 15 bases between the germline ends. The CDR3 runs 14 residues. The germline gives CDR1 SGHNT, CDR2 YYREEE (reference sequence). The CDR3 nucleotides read TGTGCCAGCAGCGGACCGGGACATCAGTACGAGCAGTACTTC. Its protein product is CASSGPGHQYEQYF.

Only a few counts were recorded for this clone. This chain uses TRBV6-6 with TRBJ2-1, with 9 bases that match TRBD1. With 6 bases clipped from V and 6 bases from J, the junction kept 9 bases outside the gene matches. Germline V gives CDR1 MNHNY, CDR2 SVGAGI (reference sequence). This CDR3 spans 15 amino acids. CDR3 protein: CASRPGTGTTNEQFF. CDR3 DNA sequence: TGTGCCAGCAGGCCCGGGACAGGGACCACCAATGAGCAGTTCTTC.

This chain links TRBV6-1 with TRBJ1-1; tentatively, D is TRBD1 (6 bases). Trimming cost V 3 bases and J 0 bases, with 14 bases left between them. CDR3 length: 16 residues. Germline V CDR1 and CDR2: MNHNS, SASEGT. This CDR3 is CASSDTGISMNTEAFF. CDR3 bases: TGTGCCAGCAGTGATACAGGGATTTCCATGAACACTGAAGCTTTCTTT.

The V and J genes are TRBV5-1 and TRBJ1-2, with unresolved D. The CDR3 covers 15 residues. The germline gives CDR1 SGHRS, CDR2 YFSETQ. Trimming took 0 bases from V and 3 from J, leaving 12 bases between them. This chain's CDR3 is CASSLAVNAYYGYTF. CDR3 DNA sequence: TGCGCCAGCAGCTTGGCCGTCAACGCTTACTATGGCTACACCTTC.

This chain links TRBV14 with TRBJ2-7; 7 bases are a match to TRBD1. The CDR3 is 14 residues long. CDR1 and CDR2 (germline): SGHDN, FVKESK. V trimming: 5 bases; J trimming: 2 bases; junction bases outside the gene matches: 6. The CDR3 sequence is CASSARQGPYEQYF. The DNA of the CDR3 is TGTGCCAGCAGCGCCCGACAGGGACCCTACGAGCAGTACTTC.

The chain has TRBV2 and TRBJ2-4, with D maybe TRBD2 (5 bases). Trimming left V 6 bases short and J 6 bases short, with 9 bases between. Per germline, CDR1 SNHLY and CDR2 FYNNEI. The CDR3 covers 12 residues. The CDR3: CASRLERNIQYF. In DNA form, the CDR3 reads TGTGCCAGCAGACTAGAAAGAAACATTCAGTACTTC. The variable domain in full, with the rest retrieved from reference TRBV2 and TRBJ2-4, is EPEVTQTPSHQVTQMGQEVILRCVPISNHLYFYWYRQILGQKVEFLVSFYNNEISEKSEIFDDQFSVERPDGSNFTLKIRSTKLEDSAMYFCASRLERNIQYFGAGTRLSVL.

CDR3 protein: CASSFGTSGAETQYF. The CDR3 DNA reads TGTGCCAGCAGCTTCGGGACTAGCGGGGCAGAGACCCAGTACTTC. This chain connects TRBV7-9 to TRBJ2-5; 13 nucleotides match TRBD2. The CDR3 is 15 residues long. Germline trimming cut 3 bases from V and 4 bases from J; bases unmatched to any gene: 2. CDR1 and CDR2 (germline): SEHNR, FQNEAQ (reference sequence). Variable domain in full (rest from reference TRBV7-9 and TRBJ2-5): DTGVSQNPRHKITKRGQNVTFRCDPISEHNRLYWYRQTLGQGPEFLTYFQNEAQLEKSRLLSDRFSAERPKGSFSTLEIQRTEQGDSAMYLCASSFGTSGAETQYFGPGTRLLVL.

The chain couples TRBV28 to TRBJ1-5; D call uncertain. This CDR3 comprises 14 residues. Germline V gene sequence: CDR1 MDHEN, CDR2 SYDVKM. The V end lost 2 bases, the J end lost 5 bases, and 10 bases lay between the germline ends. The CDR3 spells CASSLISADQPQHF. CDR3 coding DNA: TGTGCCAGCAGTTTAATTAGCGCCGATCAGCCCCAGCATTTT.

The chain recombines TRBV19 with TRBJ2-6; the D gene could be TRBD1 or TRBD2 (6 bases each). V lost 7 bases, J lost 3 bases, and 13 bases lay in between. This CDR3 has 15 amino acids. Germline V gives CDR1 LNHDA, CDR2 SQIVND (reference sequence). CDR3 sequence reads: CASTPGARGANVLTF. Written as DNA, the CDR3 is TGTGCCAGTACTCCGGGGGCGCGTGGGGCCAACGTCCTGACTTTC. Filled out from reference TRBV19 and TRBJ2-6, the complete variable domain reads DGGITQSPKYLFRKEGQNVTLSCEQNLNHDAMYWYRQDPGQGLRLIYYSQIVNDFQKGDIAEGYSVSREKKESFPLTVTSAQKNPTAFYLCASTPGARGANVLTFGAGSRLTVL.

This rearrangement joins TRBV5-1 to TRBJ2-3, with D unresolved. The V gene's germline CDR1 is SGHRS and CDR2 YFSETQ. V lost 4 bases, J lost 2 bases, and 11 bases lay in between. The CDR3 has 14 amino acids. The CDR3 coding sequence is TGCGCCAGCAGCGAAGACGCTCTCACAGATACGCAGTATTTT. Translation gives CASSEDALTDTQYF.

The CDR3 DNA sequence: TGTGCCAGCAGCTTAAGAACTAGACCGAATGAAAAACTGTTTTTT. This translates into CASSLRTRPNEKLFF. The rearrangement links TRBV5-6 to TRBJ1-4; D is unresolved. Germline CDR1 SGHDT, CDR2 YYEEEE. V was trimmed by 2 bases and J by 5 bases, leaving 13 bases between them. The CDR3 totals 15 residues.

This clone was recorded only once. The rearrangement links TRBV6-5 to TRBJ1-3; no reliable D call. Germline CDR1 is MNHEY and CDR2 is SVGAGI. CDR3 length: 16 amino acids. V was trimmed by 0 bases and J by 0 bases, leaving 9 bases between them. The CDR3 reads CASSYSRASSGNTIYF. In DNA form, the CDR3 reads TGTGCCAGCAGTTACTCTCGGGCCAGCTCTGGAAACACCATATATTTT.

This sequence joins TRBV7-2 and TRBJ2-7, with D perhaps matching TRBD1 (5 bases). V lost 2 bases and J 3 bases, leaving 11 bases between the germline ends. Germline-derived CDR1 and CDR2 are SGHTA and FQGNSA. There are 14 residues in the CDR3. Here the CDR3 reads CASSLNRLNYEQYF. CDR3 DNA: TGTGCCAGCAGCTTAAACAGGCTTAACTACGAGCAGTACTTC.

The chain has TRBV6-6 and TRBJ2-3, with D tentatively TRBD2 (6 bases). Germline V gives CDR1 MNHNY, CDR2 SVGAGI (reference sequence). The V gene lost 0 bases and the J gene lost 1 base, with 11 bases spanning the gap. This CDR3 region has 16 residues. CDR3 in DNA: TGTGCCAGCAGTTACTCATTCGGGAGTGGCACAGATACGCAGTATTTT. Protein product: CASSYSFGSGTDTQYF.

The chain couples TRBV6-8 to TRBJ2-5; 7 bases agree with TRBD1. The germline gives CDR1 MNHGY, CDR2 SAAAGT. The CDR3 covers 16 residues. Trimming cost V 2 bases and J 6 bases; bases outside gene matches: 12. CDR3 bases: TGTGCCAGCAGTTACGTCGACAGGGAAATCAGGAAGACCCAGTACTTC. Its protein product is CASSYVDREIRKTQYF.

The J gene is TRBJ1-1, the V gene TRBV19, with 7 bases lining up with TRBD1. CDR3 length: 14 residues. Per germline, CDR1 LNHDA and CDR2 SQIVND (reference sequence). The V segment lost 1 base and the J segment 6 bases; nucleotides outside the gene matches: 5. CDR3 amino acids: CASSIVAGGPEAFF. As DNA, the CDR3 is TGTGCCAGTAGTATAGTGGCAGGGGGACCTGAAGCTTTCTTT.

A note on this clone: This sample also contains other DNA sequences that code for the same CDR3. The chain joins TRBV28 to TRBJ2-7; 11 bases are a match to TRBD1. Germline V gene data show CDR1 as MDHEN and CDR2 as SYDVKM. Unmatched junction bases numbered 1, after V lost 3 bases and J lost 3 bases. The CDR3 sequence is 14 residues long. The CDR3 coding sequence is TGTGCCAGCAGTTTCGGGACAGGGGGCTACGAGCAGTACTTC. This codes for CASSFGTGGYEQYF. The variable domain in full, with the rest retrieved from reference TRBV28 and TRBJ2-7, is DVKVTQSSRYLVKRTGEKVFLECVQDMDHENMFWYRQDPGLGLRLIYFSYDVKMKEKGDIPEGYSVSREKKERFSLILESASTNQTSMYLCASSFGTGGYEQYFGPGTRLTVT.

The CDR3, as DNA: TGTGCCAGCAGCTTGTTGGGTTCCTCCTACGAGCAGTACTTC. Its translation is CASSLLGSSYEQYF. The genes are TRBV5-6 and TRBJ2-7; D unresolved. The germline V gene encodes CDR1 SGHDT and CDR2 YYEEEE. The CDR3 totals 14 residues. V was trimmed by 1 base and J by 0 bases, leaving 8 bases between them.

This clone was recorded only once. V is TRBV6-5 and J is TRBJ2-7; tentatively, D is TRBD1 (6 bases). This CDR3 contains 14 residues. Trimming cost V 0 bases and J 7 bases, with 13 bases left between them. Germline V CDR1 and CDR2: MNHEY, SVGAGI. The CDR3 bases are TGTGCCAGCAGTTACTCGAATTACAGGGAAGAGCAGTACTTC. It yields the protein CASSYSNYREEQYF.

CDR3 nucleotides: TGTGCCAGCAGCGTAGGAGACAGGGGGGTTGGTTATGGCTACACCTTC. This gives the protein CASSVGDRGVGYGYTF. The chain links TRBV9 to TRBJ1-2; 9 bases fit TRBD1. V dropped 0 bases and J dropped 5; count of bases not matched to a gene: 8. Germline V lookup: CDR1 SGDLS, CDR2 YYNGEE. The CDR3 has 16 residues.

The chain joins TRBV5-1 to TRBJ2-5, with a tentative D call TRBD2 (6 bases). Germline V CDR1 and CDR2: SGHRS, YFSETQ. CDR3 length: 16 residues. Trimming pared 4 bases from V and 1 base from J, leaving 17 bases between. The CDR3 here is CASSRDRGGFQETQYF. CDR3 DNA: TGCGCCAGCAGCCGGGACCGTGGAGGGTTCCAAGAGACCCAGTACTTC.

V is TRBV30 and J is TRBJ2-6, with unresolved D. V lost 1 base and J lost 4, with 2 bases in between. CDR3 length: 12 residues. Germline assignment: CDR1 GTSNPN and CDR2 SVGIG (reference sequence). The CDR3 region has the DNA TGTGCCTGGAGTGCCGGGGCCAACGTCCTGACTTTC. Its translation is CAWSAGANVLTF.